A single sample gave rise to the 11 T cell receptor beta chains below, sequenced in a study of T cell repertoires in ileal Crohn's disease (dated by TCRdb to between 2018 and 2021). Library prep was done by the immunoSEQ multiplex PCR assay. The table was pulled from immuneACCESS by TCRdb, which kept in-frame rearrangements only. Such tables lose some clones; where checked, under half of the loss comes from unresolved V genes, and the rest has no known cause. The sample table lists more than 4,000 clones, more than 70% of them with a count of one. Of the sample, 16% is held by the ten largest clones. Sequenced sample: ileal tissue. Every receptor here comes from an adult with Crohn's disease.

This clone was seen more than once but under ten times. This chain uses TRBV5-4 with TRBJ1-2; 7 bases map to TRBD1. The germline V gene has CDR1 SGHNT and CDR2 YYREEE (reference sequence). This CDR3 region has 13 residues. Trimming took 5 bases from V and 8 from J; bases not matched to a gene: 9. The CDR3 protein is CASRPGTEVGYTF. The CDR3 nucleotides are TGTGCCAGCAGACCCGGGACAGAAGTAGGCTACACCTTC. Combining the CDR3 with reference TRBV5-4 and TRBJ1-2 gives the whole variable domain ETGVTQSPTHLIKTRGQQVTLRCSSQSGHNTVSWYQQALGQGPQFIFQYYREEENGRGNFPPRFSGLQFPNYSSELNVNALELDDSALYLCASRPGTEVGYTFGSGTRLTVV.

The rearrangement uses TRBV7-2 and TRBJ1-3; 7 bases align to TRBD1. In germline, CDR1 is SGHTA, CDR2 FQGNSA. The CDR3 runs 17 residues. J gave up 3 bases and V 5 bases, and 13 bases lay outside the gene matches. CDR3 sequence (DNA): TGTGCCAGCAGCACGCCGCCACAGGGGAGGCTTGGAAACACCATATATTTT. This encodes CASSTPPQGRLGNTIYF.

The chain employs TRBV7-7 and TRBJ2-7; weak D call: TRBD2 (5 bases). V was pared by 5 bases and J by 2 bases, with 13 bases between. The CDR3 has 14 amino acids. The germline gives CDR1 SSHAT, CDR2 FNYEAQ (reference sequence). This CDR3 is CASSPGLGPYEQYF. CDR3 bases: TGTGCCAGCAGCCCCGGACTTGGACCCTACGAGCAGTACTTC.

This clone appeared a few times. The V and J genes are TRBV10-1 and TRBJ2-7, with unresolved D. This CDR3 has 12 amino acids. The V end lost 9 bases, the J end lost 2 bases, and 11 bases lay between the germline ends. CDR1 and CDR2 from the germline V gene are WNHNN and SYGVQD (reference sequence). The CDR3 DNA is TGCGCCAGAACAGATCCCCCCTACGAGCAGTACTTC. It encodes CARTDPPYEQYF.

CDR3 protein: CASSVVTEAFF. CDR3 coding DNA: TGTGCCAGCAGCGTAGTAACTGAAGCTTTCTTT. The rearrangement joins TRBV9 to TRBJ1-1; no reliable D call. Trimming pared 0 bases from V and 5 bases from J, leaving 2 bases between. CDR3 length equals 11 residues. Looked up from germline, CDR1 is SGDLS and CDR2 is YYNGEE.

This clone was observed a few times. The chain carries TRBV6-1 and TRBJ2-7, with D possibly matching TRBD1 (6 bases). Germline CDR1 is MNHNS and CDR2 is SASEGT. The CDR3 length is 13 residues. V lost 4 bases, J lost 3 bases, and 10 bases lay in between. The CDR3 DNA is TGTGCCAGCAGTGGGGAACAGGGCTACGAGCAGTACTTC. Protein product: CASSGEQGYEQYF.

The gene calls are TRBV25-1 and TRBJ2-6, with a tentative D call TRBD2 (7 bases). V was pared by 5 bases and J by 4 bases, with 15 bases between. The CDR3 totals 16 residues. CDR1 is MGHDK and CDR2 is SYGVNS in the germline V gene. The DNA for the CDR3 is TGTGCCAGCAGTAAGGGGGGGCAGGGCGGGGCCAACGTCCTGACTTTC. Its protein is CASSKGGQGGANVLTF.

This chain links TRBV18 with TRBJ2-1, with D possibly matching TRBD1 (6 bases). CDR3 length: 16 residues. V lost 3 bases and J lost 4, with 16 bases in between. Germline values: CDR1 KGHSH, CDR2 LQKENI. CDR3: CASSPLRDNVYNEQFF. CDR3 sequence (DNA): TGTGCCAGCTCACCCCTCCGGGACAACGTATACAATGAGCAGTTCTTC.

The J gene is TRBJ1-4, the V gene TRBV5-4; TRBD1 is a possible D gene (5 bases). V was trimmed by 4 bases and J by 5 bases, leaving 15 bases between them. The CDR3 length is 15 residues. Germline loops: CDR1 SGHNT, CDR2 YYREEE (reference sequence). CDR3 protein: CASSPGGLGNEKLFF. CDR3 sequence (DNA): TGTGCCAGCAGCCCGGGGGGTCTTGGAAATGAAAAACTGTTTTTT.

This chain connects TRBV19 to TRBJ1-2; D unclear. The V and J ends lost 6 bases and 1 base respectively, with 6 bases between them. Germline CDR1 LNHDA, CDR2 SQIVND (reference sequence). The CDR3 is made up of 12 amino acids. CDR3 nucleotides: TGTGCCAGTAGGGCTTTTAACTATGGCTACACCTTC. Translation gives CASRAFNYGYTF.

The chain links TRBV7-6 to TRBJ2-2; D is uncertain. This CDR3 comprises 12 residues. The V gene lost 0 bases and the J gene lost 8 bases, with 4 bases spanning the gap. The V gene's germline CDR1 is SGHVS and CDR2 FNYEAQ. In DNA form, the CDR3 reads TGTGCCAGCAGCTTAGCGACAGGGGAGCTGTTTTTT. It is translated as CASSLATGELFF.